The subject of this entry is one T cell receptor beta chain. The antigen remains unidentified. The data are from a study of immune evolution from preneoplasia to lung adenocarcinoma. General study findings and limits: Later-stage lesions appeared to have more T cells, more diversity, less clonality.

Histologic diagnosis was independently verified by two lung pathologists. The assay was immunoSEQ multiplex PCR, and TCRdb's table has in-frame clones only and misses some. The sample includes about 21,000 clones, about 80% of them seen just once. CDR1 is SNHLY and CDR2 is FYNNEI in the germline V gene. CDR3 size: 16 residues. V was clipped by 11 bases and J by 2 bases, with 22 bases between them. This sequence was found in a person in their sixties with lung adenocarcinoma. The chain is built from TRBV2 and TRBJ1-5; possibly TRBD1 for D (5 bases). The material sequenced was FFPE invasive lung adenocarcinoma tissue. The CDR3 protein is CAVRITGLGGNQPQHF. As DNA, the CDR3 is TGTGCCGTTCGAATTACAGGTTTAGGCGGCAATCAGCCCCAGCATTTT.